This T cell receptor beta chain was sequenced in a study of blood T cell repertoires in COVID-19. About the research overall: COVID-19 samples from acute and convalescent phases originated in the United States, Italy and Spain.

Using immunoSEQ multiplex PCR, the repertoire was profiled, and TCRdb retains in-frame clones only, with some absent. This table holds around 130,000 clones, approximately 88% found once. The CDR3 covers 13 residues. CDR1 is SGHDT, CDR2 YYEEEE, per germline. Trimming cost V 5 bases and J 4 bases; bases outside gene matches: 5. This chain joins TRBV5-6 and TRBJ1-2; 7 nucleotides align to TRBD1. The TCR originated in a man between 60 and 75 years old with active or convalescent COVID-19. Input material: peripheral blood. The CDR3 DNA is TGTGCCAGCAGGACCGACAGGGTCTATGGCTACACCTTC. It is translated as CASRTDRVYGYTF.